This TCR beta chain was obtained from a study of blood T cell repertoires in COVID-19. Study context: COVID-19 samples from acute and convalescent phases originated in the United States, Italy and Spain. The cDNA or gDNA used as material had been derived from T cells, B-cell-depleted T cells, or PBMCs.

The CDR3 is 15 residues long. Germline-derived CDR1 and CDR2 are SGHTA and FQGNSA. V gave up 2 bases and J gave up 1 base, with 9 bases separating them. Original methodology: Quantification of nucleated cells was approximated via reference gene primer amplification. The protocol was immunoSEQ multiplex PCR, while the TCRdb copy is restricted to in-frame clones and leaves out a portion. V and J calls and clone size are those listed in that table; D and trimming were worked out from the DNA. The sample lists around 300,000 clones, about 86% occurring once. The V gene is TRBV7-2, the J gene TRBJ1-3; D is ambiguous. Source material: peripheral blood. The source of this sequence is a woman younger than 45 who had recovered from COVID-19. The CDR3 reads CASSLMRASGNTIYF. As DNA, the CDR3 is TGTGCCAGCAGCTTAATGAGAGCTTCTGGAAACACCATATATTTT.